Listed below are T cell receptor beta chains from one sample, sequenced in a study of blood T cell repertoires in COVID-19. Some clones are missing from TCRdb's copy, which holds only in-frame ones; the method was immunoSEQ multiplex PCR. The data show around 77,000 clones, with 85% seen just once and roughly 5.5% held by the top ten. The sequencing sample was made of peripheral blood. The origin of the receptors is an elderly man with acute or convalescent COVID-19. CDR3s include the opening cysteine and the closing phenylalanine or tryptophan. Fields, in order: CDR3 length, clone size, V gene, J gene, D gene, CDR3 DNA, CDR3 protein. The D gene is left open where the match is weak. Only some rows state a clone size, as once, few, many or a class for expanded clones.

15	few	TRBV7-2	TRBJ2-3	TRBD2	TGTGCCAGCAGCTTAGGTAGCGGGGGAGGAGATACGCAGTATTTT	CASSLGSGGGDTQYF
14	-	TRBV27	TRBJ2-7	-	TGTGCCAGCAGGTTAGCTAGCGTCTCCTACGAGCAGTACTTC	CASRLASVSYEQYF
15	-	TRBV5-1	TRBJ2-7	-	TGCGCCAGCAGCTTGGTGTCAGGGGACTCCTACGAGCAGTACTTC	CASSLVSGDSYEQYF
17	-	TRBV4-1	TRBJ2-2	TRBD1	TGCGCCAGCAGCCAAGTTAGGGACAGCTATGGCGCCGGGGAGCTGTTTTTT	CASSQVRDSYGAGELFF
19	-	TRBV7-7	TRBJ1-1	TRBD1	TGTGCCAGCAGCTTACCCCGGGACAGGGGGTCCGAATTGAACACTGAAGCTTTCTTT	CASSLPRDRGSELNTEAFF
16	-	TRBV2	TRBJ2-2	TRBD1	TGTGCCAGCAGTCCCCAGGGGACAGAGAACACCGGGGAGCTGTTTTTT	CASSPQGTENTGELFF
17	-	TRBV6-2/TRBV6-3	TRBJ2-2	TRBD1	TGTGCCAGCAGTCATCCTGACAGGGGGCGGAACACCGGGGAGCTGTTTTTT	CASSHPDRGRNTGELFF
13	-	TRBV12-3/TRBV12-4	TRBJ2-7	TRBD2	TGTGCCAGCAGCCGTCTAGCGGCGCACGAGCAGTACTTC	CASSRLAAHEQYF
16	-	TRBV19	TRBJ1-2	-	TGTGCCAGTAGTATAGCTCCGACAGGTAGTAACTATGGCTACACCTTC	CASSIAPTGSNYGYTF
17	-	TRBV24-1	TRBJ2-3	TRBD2	TGTGCCACCAGTGATTTGCAGCTAGCGGGAGGGTCAGATACGCAGTATTTT	CATSDLQLAGGSDTQYF
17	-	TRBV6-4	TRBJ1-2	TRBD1	TGTGCCAGCAGTACCGGGACAGGGGAGCTCACCATCTATGGCTACACCTTC	CASSTGTGELTIYGYTF
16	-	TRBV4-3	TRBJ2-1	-	TGCGCCAGCAGCCAAGAGGTCGGGAGCTCCTACAATGAGCAGTTCTTC	CASSQEVGSSYNEQFF
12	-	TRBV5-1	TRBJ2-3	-	TGCGCCAGCAGCGGAGGGTGGGATACGCAGTATTTT	CASSGGWDTQYF
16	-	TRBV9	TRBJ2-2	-	TGTGCCAGCAGCGTAGATGTCAGCGCGAACACCGGGGAGCTGTTTTTT	CASSVDVSANTGELFF
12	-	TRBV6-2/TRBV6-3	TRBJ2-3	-	TGTGCCAGCAGTCCCGGGTATGGGACGCAGTATTTT	CASSPGYGTQYF
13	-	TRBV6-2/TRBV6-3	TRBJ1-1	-	TGTGCCAGCAGCCTAACAACAGGGAGTACGGCTTTCTTT	CASSLTTGSTAFF
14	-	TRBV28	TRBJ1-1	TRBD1	TGTGCCAGCCCAGGGGCAGGGGGCCGCACTGAAGCTTTCTTT	CASPGAGGRTEAFF
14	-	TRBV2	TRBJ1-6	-	TGTGCCAGCAGTGGACAGGCAGATAATTCACCCCTCCACTTT	CASSGQADNSPLHF
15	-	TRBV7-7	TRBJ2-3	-	TGTGCCAGCAGCTTAGGCACTAGCCCCCTAGATACGCAGTATTTT	CASSLGTSPLDTQYF
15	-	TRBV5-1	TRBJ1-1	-	TGCGCCAGCAGCTTGGGAGCATACAGGGACGCTGAAGCTTTCTTT	CASSLGAYRDAEAFF
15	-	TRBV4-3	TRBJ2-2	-	TGCGCCAGCAGCCAAGATCTAGCGAACACCGGGGAGCTGTTTTTT	CASSQDLANTGELFF
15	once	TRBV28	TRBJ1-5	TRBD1	TGTGCCAGCAGTCCCAGGGACAGGACGGATCAGCCCCAGCATTTT	CASSPRDRTDQPQHF
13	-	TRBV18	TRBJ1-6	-	TGTGCCAGCTCGCCGGAGGGGAATTCACCCCTCCACTTT	CASSPEGNSPLHF
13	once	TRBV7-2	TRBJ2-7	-	TGTGCCAGCACCCCGGGACTCGGGCACGAGCAGTACTTC	CASTPGLGHEQYF
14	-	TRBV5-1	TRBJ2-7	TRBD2	TGCGCCAGCAGCTTGAGCGGGACTTCCTACGAGCAGTACTTC	CASSLSGTSYEQYF
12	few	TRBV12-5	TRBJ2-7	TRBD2	TGTGCGGTAGGGAGCGGGAGACACGAGCAGTACTTC	CAVGSGRHEQYF
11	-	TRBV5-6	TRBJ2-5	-	TGTGCCAGCAGCCGGGATGAGACCCAGTACTTC	CASSRDETQYF
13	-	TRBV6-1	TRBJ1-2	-	TGTGCCAGCAGTGAAGAGCTTCACTATGGCTACACCTTC	CASSEELHYGYTF
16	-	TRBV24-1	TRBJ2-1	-	TGTGCCACCAGTGAGTCTAGCGCGAGCTCCTACAATGAGCAGTTCTTC	CATSESSASSYNEQFF
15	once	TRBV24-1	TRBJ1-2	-	TGTGCCACCAGTGATCCTAGAGACTTTAACTATGGCTACACCTTC	CATSDPRDFNYGYTF
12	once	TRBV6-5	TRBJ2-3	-	TGTGCCAGCAGGACAGCAAAAGATACGCAGTATTTT	CASRTAKDTQYF
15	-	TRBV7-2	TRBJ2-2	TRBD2	TGTGCCAGCAGCGCGGGAGTTTCGGACACCGGGGAGCTGTTTTTT	CASSAGVSDTGELFF
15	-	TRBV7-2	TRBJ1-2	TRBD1	TGTGCCAGCAGCTTGACAGGGAACGGGGACTATGGCTACACCTTC	CASSLTGNGDYGYTF
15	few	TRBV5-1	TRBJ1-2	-	TGCGCCAGCAGCTTTTCGACCGGAACGACAGTTGGCTACACCTTC	CASSFSTGTTVGYTF
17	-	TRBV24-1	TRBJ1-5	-	TGTGCCACCAGTGACCCGCCGGGGGGCTCAGGCAATCAGCCCCAGCATTTT	CATSDPPGGSGNQPQHF
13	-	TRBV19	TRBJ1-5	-	TGTGCCAGTAGTATGAACCGGGATCAGCCCCAGCATTTT	CASSMNRDQPQHF
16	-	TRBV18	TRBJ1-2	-	TGTGCCAGCTCACCAAGGATATTGGACAGTAACTATGGCTACACCTTC	CASSPRILDSNYGYTF
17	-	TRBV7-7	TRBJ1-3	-	TGTGCCAGCAGCTTAGGGGGGGACCAGGTCTCTGGAAACACCATATATTTT	CASSLGGDQVSGNTIYF
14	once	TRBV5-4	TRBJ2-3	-	TGTGCCAGCAGCTTGGCGGGGGACGGGGATACGCAGTATTTT	CASSLAGDGDTQYF
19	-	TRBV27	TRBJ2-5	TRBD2	TGTGCCAGCGGATCGACTTTAGCGGGGGGGCCCGTACCAATAGAGACCCAGTACTTC	CASGSTLAGGPVPIETQYF
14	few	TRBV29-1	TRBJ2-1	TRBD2	TGCAGCGTTGAGTTCGCTAGCGGGAGTTTTGAGCAGTTCTTC	CSVEFASGSFEQFF
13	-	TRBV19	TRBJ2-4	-	TGTGCCAGTAGTCGGACTTACAAAAACATTCAGTACTTC	CASSRTYKNIQYF
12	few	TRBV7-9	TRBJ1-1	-	TGTGCCAGCAGCTTAAAGGGAGATAAAGCTTTCTTT	CASSLKGDKAFF
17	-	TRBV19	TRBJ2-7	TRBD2	TGTGCCAGTAGTGCCCCCCCTTATGCGGGAGAGGTCGACGAGCAGTACTTC	CASSAPPYAGEVDEQYF
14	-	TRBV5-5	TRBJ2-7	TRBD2	TGTGCCAGCAGCTTGGGGGGAGGGTCCTACGAGCAGTACTTC	CASSLGGGSYEQYF
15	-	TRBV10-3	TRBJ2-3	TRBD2	TGTGCCATCAGTGTGGCTAGCGGGGGCTCAGATACGCAGTATTTT	CAISVASGGSDTQYF
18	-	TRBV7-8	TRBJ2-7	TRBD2	TGTGCCAGCAGCTCCCCTAGCGGGGGGTCCCCAATTCTGAGCGAGCAGTACTTC	CASSSPSGGSPILSEQYF
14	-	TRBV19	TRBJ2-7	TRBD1	TGTGCCAGTAGTATGCCAGGGGGATTGTACGAGCAGTACTTC	CASSMPGGLYEQYF
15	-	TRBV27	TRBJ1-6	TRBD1	TGTGCCAGCAGCTGGGGACAGGGGTTAAGGTCACCCCTCCACTTT	CASSWGQGLRSPLHF
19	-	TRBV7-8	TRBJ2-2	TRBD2	TGTGCCAGCAGCTCCTCCTGGGAGACGGGAGGTGCGAACACCGGGGAGCTGTTTTTT	CASSSSWETGGANTGELFF
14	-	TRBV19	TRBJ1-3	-	TGTGCCAGTAGCGAGCCGTACTCTGGAAACACCATATATTTT	CASSEPYSGNTIYF
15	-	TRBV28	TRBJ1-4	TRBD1	TGTGCCAGCTCCGCGACAGGGGGAATGGAGGAAAAACTGTTTTTT	CASSATGGMEEKLFF
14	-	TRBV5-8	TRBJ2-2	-	TGTGCCAGCAGCTTGCCGGGGAACACCGGGGAGCTGTTTTTT	CASSLPGNTGELFF